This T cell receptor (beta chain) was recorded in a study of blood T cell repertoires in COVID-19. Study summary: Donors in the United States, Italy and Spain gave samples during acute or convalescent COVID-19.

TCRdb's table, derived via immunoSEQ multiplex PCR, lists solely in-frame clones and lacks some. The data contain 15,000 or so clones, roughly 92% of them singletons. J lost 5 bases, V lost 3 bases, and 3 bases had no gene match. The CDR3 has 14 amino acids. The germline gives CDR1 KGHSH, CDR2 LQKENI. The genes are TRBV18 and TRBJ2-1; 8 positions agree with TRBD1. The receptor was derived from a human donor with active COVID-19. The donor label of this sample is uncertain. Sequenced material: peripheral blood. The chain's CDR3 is CASSPPDRDNEQFF. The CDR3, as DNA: TGTGCCAGCTCACCGCCGGACAGGGACAATGAGCAGTTCTTC. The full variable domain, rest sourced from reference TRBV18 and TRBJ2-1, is NAGVMQNPRHLVRRRGQEARLRCSPMKGHSHVYWYRQLPEEGLKFMVYLQKENIIDESGMPKERFSAEFPKEGPSILRIQQVVRGDSAAYFCASSPPDRDNEQFFGPGTRLTVL.